Below, 25 T cell receptor beta chains from the same sample are listed, as sequenced in a study of read filtering for tumor transcriptome and immune sequencing. This library used approximately 370 ng RNA and molecular barcoded adaptors spanning alpha/delta and beta/gamma chains. MiXCR was run by TCRdb on the reads, yielding one entry per CDR3 protein. The sample includes around 38,000 distinct CDR3 sequences, about an eighth of them seen just once. What was sequenced was a population of CD138-negative cells sorted from bone marrow. The origin of the receptors is a donor aged 40 or older with multiple myeloma.

This clonotype came up a few times. This may be a read error: a much more frequent sequence differs by one nucleotide. The CDR3 protein is CATSRDLNTEELFF. Written as DNA, the CDR3 is TGTGCCACCAGCAGAGATCTTAACACCGAGGAGCTGTTTTTT. The V gene is TRBV15, the J gene TRBJ2-2; D remains unclear. The length of the CDR3 is 14 residues. Germline V gene sequence: CDR1 LNHNV, CDR2 YYDKDF (reference sequence).

The chain carries TRBV7-9 and TRBJ2-7, with TRBD2 matching 12 bases. The V and J ends lost 5 bases and 3 bases, in that order; junction bases with no gene match: 8. CDR1 and CDR2 (germline): SEHNR, FQNEAQ (reference sequence). The CDR3 spans 16 residues. CDR3: CASSHRTSGTFYEQYF. The CDR3 DNA follows: TGTGCCAGCAGCCACCGGACTAGCGGGACCTTCTACGAGCAGTACTTC.

This clonotype was picked up a small number of times. A junction end diverges from the germline sequence, so it may reflect a read error. This sequence joins TRBV5-1 and TRBJ1-4; D is unclear. This CDR3 comprises 15 residues. Germline-derived CDR1 and CDR2 are SGHRS and YFSETQ. CDR3 nucleotide sequence: TGCACCAGCAGTTTCAAGAGTTCCCGAAATGAAAAACTGTTTTTT. It codes for CTSSFKSSRNEKLFF.

This clonotype is medium-sized by share. The chain uses TRBV7-9 and TRBJ2-1; D unresolved. V lost 3 bases and J 0 bases, leaving 12 bases between the germline ends. Germline CDR1 SEHNR, CDR2 FQNEAQ (reference sequence). This CDR3 comprises 16 residues. The CDR3: CASSLDRFPSYNEQFF. CDR3 coding DNA: TGTGCCAGCAGCTTGGATCGGTTTCCCTCCTACAATGAGCAGTTCTTC.

This clonotype showed up just a few times. The rearrangement links TRBV27 to TRBJ2-1; weak D call: TRBD2 (5 bases). Germline V gives CDR1 MNHEY, CDR2 SMNVEV (reference sequence). V lost 4 bases and J lost 9, with 13 bases in between. This CDR3 spans 13 amino acids. The CDR3 here is CASSSGIRGEQFF. The DNA for the CDR3 is TGTGCCAGCAGTTCGGGAATACGGGGTGAGCAGTTCTTC.

The table lists this clonotype with many counts. CDR3 nucleotides: TGCGCCAGCAGCCAAGACTACGACTTATACAATGAGCAGTTCTTC. Translated, it gives CASSQDYDLYNEQFF. The chain employs TRBV4-3 and TRBJ2-1; unclear D gene. In germline, CDR1 is LGHNA, CDR2 YSLEER. The ends were cut back, 0 bases at V and 4 bases at J, with 10 bases in the middle. This CDR3 contains 15 residues.

This clonotype showed up many times. The gene calls are TRBV4-2 and TRBJ2-2; 11 bases are a match to TRBD2. Trimming at V came to 4 bases and at J to 5 bases, leaving 9 bases not matched to a gene. Germline CDR1 is LGHNA and CDR2 is YNFKEQ. This CDR3 comprises 17 residues. This CDR3 is CASSPDSGRAITGELFF. The CDR3 DNA reads as TGTGCCAGCAGCCCGGATAGCGGGAGGGCCATAACCGGGGAGCTGTTTTTT.

This clonotype was recorded at least ten times. The V gene is TRBV14, the J gene TRBJ2-7, with 9 bases fitting TRBD1. CDR1 and CDR2 from the germline V gene are SGHDN and FVKESK. The CDR3 has 15 amino acids. Losses at the gene ends were 4 bases for V and 2 bases for J; bases not matched to a gene: 6. Here the CDR3 reads CASSLPGTGTYEQYF. The DNA for the CDR3 is TGTGCCAGCAGCCTCCCAGGGACAGGGACCTACGAGCAGTACTTC.

This clonotype was observed many times. The V gene is TRBV12-3 or TRBV12-4, the J gene TRBJ2-1, with TRBD2 identical over 13 bases. V dropped 7 bases and J dropped 4; count of bases not matched to a gene: 4. CDR3 length: 15 residues. This CDR3 is CASTAGLAGYNEQFF. CDR3 in DNA: TGTGCCAGCACCGCGGGACTAGCGGGGTACAATGAGCAGTTCTTC.

This clonotype was counted ten times or more. V and J are TRBV25-1 and TRBJ1-2; D is possibly TRBD1 (6 bases). The CDR3 is 15 residues long. Germline V gene lookup returns CDR1 MGHDK and CDR2 SYGVNS. The ends were cut back, 5 bases at V and 5 bases at J, with 18 bases in the middle. The CDR3 nucleotides read TGTGCCAGCAGTTCAAGGGGGAGGGCCCCTTATGGCTACACCTTC. Its protein product is CASSSRGRAPYGYTF.

This clonotype was found many times. This chain connects TRBV20-1 to TRBJ1-1; the D gene is possibly TRBD1 (5 bases). V was trimmed by 0 bases and J by 0 bases, leaving 14 bases between them. Germline V lookup: CDR1 DFQATT, CDR2 SNEGSKA (reference sequence). The CDR3 has 16 amino acids. CDR3 loop: CSARDYAGPLNTEAFF. CDR3 bases: TGCAGTGCTAGAGATTACGCGGGACCACTGAACACTGAAGCTTTCTTT.

On this clonotype itself: At one boundary the junction diverges from the germline segment, which might be a read error. The chain employs TRBV28 and TRBJ2-3; D possibly corresponds to TRBD1 (5 bases). CDR1 and CDR2 from the germline V gene are MDHEN and SYDVKM. The CDR3 sequence is 15 residues long. The CDR3 is CAGRPQGPTANTQYF. The CDR3, as DNA: TGTGCCGGCAGGCCCCAGGGCCCAACGGCAAATACGCAGTATTTT.

CDR3 in DNA: TGCAGCGTTGTCTACAGGACCTACGAGCAGTACTTC. It is translated as CSVVYRTYEQYF. The chain carries TRBV29-1 and TRBJ2-7, with D possibly TRBD1 on 5 matching bases. From germline, CDR1 is SQVTM and CDR2 ANQGSEA. Trimming shortened V by 4 bases and J by 2 bases, and 9 bases separated the two germline ends. The CDR3 spans 12 residues.

This chain links TRBV6-5 with TRBJ1-5; TRBD1 matches at 7 bases. The CDR3 has 13 amino acids. The germline V gene encodes CDR1 MNHEY and CDR2 SVGAGI. V was pared by 6 bases and J by 5 bases, with 4 bases of the junction left unmatched. The CDR3, as DNA: TGTGCCAGCAGACGGGACAGTCATCAGCCCCAGCATTTT. Encoded protein: CASRRDSHQPQHF.

This clonotype was counted ten times or more. This chain links TRBV12-3 or TRBV12-4 with TRBJ2-5, with 8 nucleotides matching TRBD1. With V trimmed by 5 bases and J by 5 bases, 4 bases remained unmatched. CDR3 size: 13 residues. For the CDR3, the DNA is TGTGCCAGCAGTCCAGGGGGCCACGAGACCCAGTACTTC. This sequence encodes CASSPGGHETQYF.

This clonotype occurred many times. The V call is TRBV11-3, the J call TRBJ2-7; the D gene could be TRBD1 or TRBD2 (5 bases each). The CDR3 is 13 amino acids. The V and J ends lost 4 bases and 6 bases respectively, with 13 bases between them. Germline CDR1 reads SGHNT; CDR2 reads YENEEA. For the CDR3, the DNA is TGTGCCAGCAGCTCGGGACCGCTTGGCGAGCAGTACTTC. It is translated as CASSSGPLGEQYF.

This clonotype was counted many times. The V and J genes are TRBV14 and TRBJ2-4, with 14 bases aligning to TRBD2. Germline CDR1 and CDR2: SGHDN and FVKESK. This CDR3 is 17 amino acids long. The J segment lost 7 bases and the V segment lost 0 bases, leaving 5 bases of the junction unmatched. CDR3 in amino acids: CASSQEDGTSGSNIQYF. For the CDR3, the DNA is TGTGCCAGCAGCCAAGAAGATGGGACTAGCGGGAGTAACATTCAGTACTTC.

This clonotype was observed a handful of times. This rearrangement joins TRBV28 to TRBJ2-7; 13 nucleotides agree with TRBD2. Trimming removed 5 bases from V and 6 bases from J; junction bases left unmatched: 16. CDR3 length equals 18 residues. CDR1 is MDHEN and CDR2 is SYDVKM in the germline V gene. CDR3 protein: CASSAVLAGGLRSAEQYF. CDR3 sequence (DNA): TGTGCCAGCAGTGCTGTACTAGCGGGAGGGTTGAGATCTGCCGAGCAGTACTTC.

This clonotype was recorded many times. The genes are TRBV29-1 and TRBJ2-7, with 8 bases aligning to TRBD1. The CDR3 has 13 residues. The V gene's germline CDR1 is SQVTM and CDR2 ANQGSEA. V gave up 6 bases and J gave up 0 bases; unmatched junction bases: 4. CDR3 region: CSVRTGNSYEQYF. The CDR3 bases are TGCAGCGTCCGGACAGGGAACTCCTACGAGCAGTACTTC.

In its sample, this clonotype was seen many times. The V call is TRBV20-1, the J call TRBJ2-7, with 9 bases lining up with TRBD2. This CDR3 comprises 16 residues. J gave up 5 bases and V 6 bases, and 17 bases lay outside the gene matches. Germline V gene lookup returns CDR1 DFQATT and CDR2 SNEGSKA (reference sequence). CDR3 protein: CSAPVGSGSFGHEQYF. Here the CDR3 DNA reads TGCAGTGCCCCCGTGGGTAGCGGGAGTTTTGGCCACGAGCAGTACTTC.

In this sample, this clonotype turned up many times. The chain recombines TRBV2 with TRBJ2-2, with no clear D. The CDR3 runs to 13 residues. V was clipped by 0 bases and J by 7 bases, with 6 bases between them. Germline CDR1 SNHLY, CDR2 FYNNEI. The CDR3 here is CASSEAGRGELFF. The CDR3 nucleotides read TGTGCCAGCAGTGAAGCCGGACGCGGGGAGCTGTTTTTT.

This clonotype was counted at least ten times. The chain carries TRBV7-8 and TRBJ2-1, with D maybe TRBD2 (7 bases). Germline CDR1 SGHVS, CDR2 FQNEAQ. Trimming stripped 5 bases from V and 7 bases from J, with 21 bases between. This CDR3 is 16 amino acids long. This CDR3 is CASSRFGTTGRNEQFF. The CDR3 nucleotides read TGTGCCAGCAGCCGTTTTGGGACTACAGGGAGGAATGAGCAGTTCTTC.

The sample holds many counts of this clonotype. The chain carries TRBV6-1 and TRBJ2-7; D is ambiguous. The CDR3 length is 15 residues. CDR1 and CDR2 from the germline V gene are MNHNS and SASEGT. V shed 2 bases and J shed 5 bases, with 16 bases lying between them. CDR3 nucleotides: TGTGCCAGCAGTGAATCGACACCCCCAGCGAACGAGCAGTACTTC. Protein: CASSESTPPANEQYF.

This clonotype was recorded at least ten times. The chain links TRBV30 to TRBJ2-1; 12 bases fit TRBD2. The V gene's germline CDR1 is GTSNPN and CDR2 SVGIG (reference sequence). The ends lost 7 bases at V and 4 bases at J; junction bases unmatched: 8. The length of the CDR3 is 15 residues. The CDR3 region has the DNA TGTGCCTTGACTAGCGGGAGAGGTCGGTACAATGAGCAGTTCTTC. Translating it yields CALTSGRGRYNEQFF.

The sample holds many counts of this clonotype. V is TRBV29-1 and J is TRBJ2-1; unclear D gene. The length of the CDR3 is 10 residues. The V and J ends lost 4 bases and 6 bases respectively, with 4 bases between them. Looked up from germline, CDR1 is SQVTM and CDR2 is ANQGSEA. The CDR3 sequence is CSVVGNEQFF. The CDR3 bases are TGCAGCGTTGTTGGCAATGAGCAGTTCTTC.